A selection of T cell receptor beta chains follows, all from one sample in a study of early T cells in non-severe SARS-CoV-2 infection. TCRdb fed the 5' RACE reads into MiXCR, producing one record per CDR3 protein. The sample records approximately 77,000 distinct CDR3 sequences, approximately 12% being singletons. The starting material was whole blood, obtained at baseline. These receptors originate from an adult who was a healthcare worker with PCR-confirmed SARS-CoV-2 infection or an uninfected control (not recorded which). The donor label of this sample is uncertain. Both conserved end residues are part of each CDR3. The order of the fields is J gene, V gene, D gene, clone size, CDR3 protein, CDR3 DNA. A D gene is named only where the DNA matches it firmly. A clone size is listed for some rows: how often the clone was seen (once, few, many), or a class if it is expanded.

>TRBJ1-1|TRBV12-3/TRBV12-4|NA|NA
CASSFGDSTEAFF
TGTGCCAGCAGTTTTGGAGATAGCACTGAAGCTTTCTTT
>TRBJ2-5|TRBV6-1|NA|NA
CASSGSIDETQYF
TGTGCCAGCAGTGGGAGTATAGACGAGACCCAGTACTTC
>TRBJ1-3|TRBV30|NA|NA
CAWSVIGGNTIYF
TGTGCCTGGAGTGTAATTGGCGGAAACACCATATATTTT
>TRBJ2-3|TRBV20-1|NA|few
CSANRASTDTQYF
TGCAGTGCTAACCGGGCCTCCACAGATACGCAGTATTTT
>TRBJ2-1|TRBV18|NA|NA
CASSQAWGVGYNEQFF
TGTGCCAGCTCGCAAGCATGGGGAGTGGGATACAATGAGCAGTTCTTC
>TRBJ1-2|TRBV6-2/TRBV6-3|TRBD1|many
CASSPGQTYGYTF
TGTGCCAGCAGCCCGGGACAGACCTATGGCTACACCTTC
>TRBJ1-1|TRBV20-1|NA|few
CSASPVEEAFF
TGCAGTGCTAGCCCTGTAGAGGAAGCTTTCTTT
>TRBJ2-7|TRBV9|NA|few
CASSTSGGEQYF
TGTGCCAGCAGCACATCTGGGGGCGAGCAGTACTTC
>TRBJ2-1|TRBV7-3|NA|NA
CASGRSAGEQFF
TGTGCCAGCGGGAGGAGTGCGGGTGAGCAGTTCTTC
>TRBJ2-7|TRBV2|TRBD2|few
CAGSRTSGYEQYF
TGTGCCGGGTCCCGGACTAGCGGCTACGAGCAGTACTTC
>TRBJ2-1|TRBV20-1|NA|few
CSARTGRGADEQFF
TGCAGTGCTAGGACAGGAAGGGGTGCAGATGAGCAGTTCTTC
>TRBJ1-5|TRBV6-1|NA|many
CASSEKRLHNQPQHF
TGTGCCAGCAGTGAAAAGCGTTTACATAATCAGCCCCAGCATTTT
>TRBJ2-7|TRBV11-2|NA|NA
CASSFTYEQYF
TGTGCCAGCAGCTTCACCTACGAGCAGTACTTC
>TRBJ2-1|TRBV2|NA|NA
CASSEGSLLGDEQFF
TGTGCCAGCAGTGAAGGGTCTCTGTTGGGGGATGAGCAGTTCTTC
>TRBJ2-2|TRBV7-3|NA|NA
CASSLRSSNTGELFF
TGTGCCAGCAGCTTAAGGTCAAGCAACACCGGGGAGCTGTTTTTT
>TRBJ2-2|TRBV10-2|TRBD2|NA
CATITGTSLLAGELFF
TGCGCCACCATAACCGGGACTAGCCTCTTAGCCGGGGAGCTGTTTTTT
>TRBJ2-7|TRBV6-6|NA|few
CASRSPPETYEQYF
TGTGCCAGCAGGTCCCCCCCAGAGACCTACGAGCAGTACTTC
>TRBJ1-1|TRBV6-6|NA|NA
CASSLSGATEAFF
TGTGCCAGCAGTTTGTCGGGAGCCACTGAAGCTTTCTTT
>TRBJ2-1|TRBV7-6|NA|few
CASSLGGLGEQFF
TGTGCCAGCAGCTTAGGAGGTCTGGGTGAGCAGTTCTTC
>TRBJ1-2|TRBV10-3|TRBD1|NA
CAISEVGGRGYGYTF
TGTGCCATCAGTGAGGTCGGCGGCAGGGGGTATGGCTACACCTTC
>TRBJ2-1|TRBV20-1|TRBD2|NA
CSAVLWTSGYNEQFF
TGCAGTGCTGTCTTATGGACTAGCGGCTACAATGAGCAGTTCTTC
>TRBJ2-5|TRBV7-6|TRBD2|NA
CASSLEGTSGTQYF
TGTGCCAGCAGCTTAGAAGGGACTAGCGGGACCCAGTACTTC
>TRBJ1-2|TRBV29-1|NA|many
CSVEAPGRYYGYTF
TGCAGCGTTGAAGCCCCGGGACGCTACTATGGCTACACCTTC
>TRBJ1-5|TRBV18|NA|many
CASSPGYAAQPQHF
TGTGCCAGCTCACCCGGGTATGCGGCTCAGCCCCAGCATTTT
>TRBJ2-7|TRBV19|NA|NA
CASSPDGYEQYF
TGTGCCAGCTCACCCGATGGGTACGAGCAGTACTTC
>TRBJ2-3|TRBV4-2|NA|few
CASSQEAGGSGWTDTQYF
TGTGCCAGCAGCCAAGAGGCTGGGGGAAGCGGGTGGACAGATACGCAGTATTTT